This T cell receptor beta chain was documented in a study of T-cell reconstitution after alpha-beta-depleted transplantation in children. The study's findings and limits: In patients about two months after transplant, alpha-beta T cells reportedly arose from several hundred expanded graft clones.

CDR1 is SGHRS, CDR2 YFSETQ, per germline. The CDR3 has 14 residues. Deletions cut 1 base from V and 10 bases from J, with 17 bases between. This clonotype came up a few times. The antigen is unknown. Preparation of the TCRbeta library was carried out with unique molecular identifiers. TCRdb recomputed calls from the PCR reads with MiXCR, one row per CDR3 protein. The repertoire holds 300,000 to 350,000 distinct CDR3 sequences, with more than 20% as singletons. The sequence came from a male patient under 18 who had a stem cell transplant for acute lymphoblastic leukemia, so the T cells may come from the graft donor. This chain connects TRBV5-1 to TRBJ1-2, with D tentatively TRBD1 (6 bases). The input for sequencing was PBMCs, mostly from graft donor cells, taken 180 days after TCRalphabeta/CD19-depleted stem cell transplant. Written as DNA, the CDR3 is TGCGCCAGCAGCTTGTATGGGGAGAGACAGGCCTACACCTTC. Protein: CASSLYGERQAYTF. Full variable domain (outside the CDR3, taken from reference TRBV5-1 and TRBJ1-2): KAGVTQTPRYLIKTRGQQVTLSCSPISGHRSVSWYQQTPGQGLQFLFEYFSETQRNKGNFPGRFSGRQFSNSRSEMNVSTLELGDSALYLCASSLYGERQAYTFGSGTRLTVV.